This T cell receptor beta chain was captured by sequencing in a study of OX40 agonist ivuxolimab in advanced cancers. Germline loops: CDR1 ENHRY, CDR2 SYGVKD. Deletions cut 0 bases from V and 4 bases from J, with 6 bases between. The CDR3 spans 13 residues. No patient had autoimmune disease or received systemic immunosuppression. Measured with immunoSEQ multiplex PCR; TCRdb has only the in-frame clones, and not every one. The table records 150,000 to 180,000 clones, roughly 94% of them present only once. Broader study findings: Averaging showed that CD8+ T cells had more expanded clones than CD4+ did. Some nonresponders likewise displayed low normalized T-cell clonal expansion.

A note on this clone: Its antigen is as yet unknown.

The sequence was collected from an adult with an advanced solid tumor such as melanoma, head and neck, liver or kidney cancer. The gene calls are TRBV10-3 and TRBJ2-5; D possibly matches TRBD1 or TRBD2 (5 bases each). Sequenced material: CD4+ or CD8+ T cells sorted from blood, taken in a trial of the OX40 agonist ivuxolimab. The CDR3 here is CAISESGGETQYF. DNA of the CDR3: TGTGCCATCAGTGAGTCTGGGGGAGAGACCCAGTACTTC.